This T cell receptor beta chain stems from a study of shared clonotypes between healthy human individuals. Points from the study as a whole: Among the subsets, naive ones generally showed larger estimated richness than memory ones.

CDR1 and CDR2 from the germline V gene are SGHTA and FQGNSA. Germline trimming cut 8 bases from V and 5 bases from J; bases unmatched to any gene: 13. This CDR3 region has 16 residues. The run depth of the assay was deep. Produced via immunoSEQ multiplex PCR; TCRdb's table is partial and in-frame only. The sample records approximately 2.4 million clones, under 97% being singletons. For this clone: Its antigen is undetermined.

The sample taken for sequencing was naive CD4+ T cells sorted from blood. Subset specified: CD45RA+ positively selected. This receptor was obtained from a man aged 18 to 35 in good health. The V gene is TRBV7-2, the J gene TRBJ2-2, with 8 nucleotides matching TRBD2. CDR3 in DNA: TGTGCCAGCGGCACTCGGGCGGGAGGATGGACCGGGGAGCTGTTTTTT. It translates to CASGTRAGGWTGELFF.